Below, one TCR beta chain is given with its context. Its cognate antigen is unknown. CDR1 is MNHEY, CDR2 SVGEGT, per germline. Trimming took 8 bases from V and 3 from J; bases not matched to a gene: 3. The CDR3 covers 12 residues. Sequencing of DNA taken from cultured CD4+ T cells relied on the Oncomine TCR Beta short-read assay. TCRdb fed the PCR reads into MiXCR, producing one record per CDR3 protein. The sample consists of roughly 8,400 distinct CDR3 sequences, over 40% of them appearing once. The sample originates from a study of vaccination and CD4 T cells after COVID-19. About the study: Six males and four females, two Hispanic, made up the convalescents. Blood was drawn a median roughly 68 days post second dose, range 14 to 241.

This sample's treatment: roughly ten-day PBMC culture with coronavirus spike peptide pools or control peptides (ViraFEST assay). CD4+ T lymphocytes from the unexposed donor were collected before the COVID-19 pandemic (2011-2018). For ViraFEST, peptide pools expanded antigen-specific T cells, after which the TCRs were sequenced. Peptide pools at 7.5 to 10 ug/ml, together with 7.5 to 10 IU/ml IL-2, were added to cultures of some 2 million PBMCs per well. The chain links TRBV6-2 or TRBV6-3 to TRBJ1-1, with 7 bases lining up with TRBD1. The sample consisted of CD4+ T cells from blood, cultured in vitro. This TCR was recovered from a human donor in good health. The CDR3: CASQGGYTEAFF. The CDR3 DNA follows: TGTGCCAGCCAGGGGGGATACACTGAAGCTTTCTTT.